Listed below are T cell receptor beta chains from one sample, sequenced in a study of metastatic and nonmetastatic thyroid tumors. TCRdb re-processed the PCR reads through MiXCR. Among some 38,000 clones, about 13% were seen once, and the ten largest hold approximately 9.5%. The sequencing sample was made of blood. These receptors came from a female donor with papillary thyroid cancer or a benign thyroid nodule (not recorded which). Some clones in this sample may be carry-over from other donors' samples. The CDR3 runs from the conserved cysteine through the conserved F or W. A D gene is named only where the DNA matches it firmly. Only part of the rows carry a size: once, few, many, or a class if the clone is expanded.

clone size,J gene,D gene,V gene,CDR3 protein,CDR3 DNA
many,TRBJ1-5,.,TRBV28,CATSPGGRQPQHF,TGTGCCACCTCCCCCGGGGGGCGGCAGCCCCAGCATTTT
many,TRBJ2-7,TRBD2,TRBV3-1,CASSKTSGVHYEQYF,TGTGCCAGCAGCAAGACTAGCGGGGTTCACTACGAGCAGTACTTC
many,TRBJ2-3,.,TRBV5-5,CASSFGTTDTQYF,TGTGCCAGCAGCTTCGGGACGACAGATACGCAGTATTTT
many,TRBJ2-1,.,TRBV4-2,CASSQVGGTGNYNEQFF,TGTGCCAGCAGCCAAGTTGGAGGGACGGGCAACTACAATGAGCAGTTCTTC
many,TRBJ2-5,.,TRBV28,CASRTTRATQYF,TGTGCCAGCAGAACCACTAGGGCGACCCAGTACTTC
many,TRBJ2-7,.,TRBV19,CASSADLRYEQYF,TGTGCCAGTAGTGCGGATCTGCGCTACGAGCAGTACTTC
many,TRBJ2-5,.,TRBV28,CASSPPGAQYF,TGTGCCAGCAGCCCACCCGGGGCCCAGTACTTC
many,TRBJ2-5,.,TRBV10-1,CASSRDRVRETQYF,TGCGCCAGCAGCCGGGACCGGGTCCGGGAGACCCAGTACTTC
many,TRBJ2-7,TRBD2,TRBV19,CASSSLTPSGRSGEQYF,TGTGCCAGTAGTTCCCTCACCCCTAGCGGGAGATCGGGGGAGCAGTACTTC
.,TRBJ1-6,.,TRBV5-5,CASSLSAARVINSPLHF,TGTGCCAGCAGCTTGTCGGCGGCCAGGGTTATTAATTCACCCCTCCACTTT
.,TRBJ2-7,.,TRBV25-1,CASSNYPQDPYEQYF,TGTGCCAGCAGCAACTACCCCCAGGATCCCTACGAGCAGTACTTC
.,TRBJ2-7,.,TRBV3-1,CASSLREEQYF,TGTGCCAGCAGCCTAAGGGAGGAGCAGTACTTC
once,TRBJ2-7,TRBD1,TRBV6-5,CASSHRDRGPEQYF,TGTGCCAGCAGTCACCGGGACAGGGGGCCCGAGCAGTACTTC
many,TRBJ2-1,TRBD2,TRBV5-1,CASSFGGDSSYNEQFF,TGCGCCAGCAGCTTTGGGGGGGATAGCTCCTACAATGAGCAGTTCTTC